A single sample is the source of the 31 T cell receptor beta chains below, sequenced in a study of OX40 agonist ivuxolimab in advanced cancers. Profiled with immunoSEQ multiplex PCR; TCRdb holds only in-frame clones, not every one. The table records about 84,000 clones, about 94% of them present only once. Sequencing used CD4+ or CD8+ T cells sorted from blood, obtained in a trial of the OX40 agonist ivuxolimab. The receptor source for this set is an adult with an advanced solid tumor such as melanoma, head and neck, liver or kidney cancer.

The gene calls are TRBV30 and TRBJ2-7, with 10 bases lining up with TRBD2. Germline V lookup: CDR1 GTSNPN, CDR2 SVGIG (reference sequence). This CDR3 has 14 residues. The junction had 7 bases not matched to a gene; V was cut back by 5 bases and J by 3 bases. This chain's CDR3 is CAWEEREGYYEQYF. CDR3 sequence (DNA): TGTGCCTGGGAAGAGCGGGAGGGATACTACGAGCAGTACTTC.

This chain's CDR3 is CSVGGLGDTQYF. Written as DNA, the CDR3 is TGCAGCGTTGGAGGGTTAGGGGATACGCAGTATTTT. The rearrangement joins TRBV29-1 to TRBJ2-3; D is possibly TRBD2 (5 bases). The CDR3 runs to 12 residues. Germline V gives CDR1 SQVTM, CDR2 ANQGSEA. Deletions cut 4 bases from V and 6 bases from J, with 11 bases between.

The rearrangement joins TRBV11-3 to TRBJ2-7, with 8 positions matching TRBD1. The CDR3 length is 15 residues. V lost 3 bases, J lost 3 bases, and 7 bases stayed unmatched. CDR1 and CDR2 (germline): SGHNT, YENEEA. This CDR3 reads CASSFAGDRSYEQYF. In nucleotides, the CDR3 is TGTGCCAGCAGCTTTGCTGGGGACAGGAGCTACGAGCAGTACTTC.

The chain carries TRBV27 and TRBJ2-3; 7 bases are a match to TRBD2. The ends lost 3 bases at V and 2 bases at J; junction bases unmatched: 2. The CDR3 loop spans 14 amino acids. CDR1 and CDR2 (germline): MNHEY, SMNVEV (reference sequence). The chain's CDR3 is CASSFTSATDTQYF. For the CDR3, the DNA is TGTGCCAGCAGTTTCACTAGCGCCACAGATACGCAGTATTTT.

CDR3 in DNA: TGTGCCAGCAGTTACAACAGGGACGAGCAGTACTTC. Amino acid sequence: CASSYNRDEQYF. The chain uses TRBV6-5 and TRBJ2-7; D is possibly TRBD1 (6 bases). V lost 2 bases to trimming and J lost 5 bases, with 7 bases between them. The CDR3 runs to 12 residues. Germline V gene data show CDR1 as MNHEY and CDR2 as SVGAGI.

The chain uses TRBV5-1 and TRBJ1-1; 10 bases are shared with TRBD1. The junction had 8 bases not matched to a gene; V was cut back by 5 bases and J by 4 bases. The CDR3 consists of 15 residues. CDR1 is SGHRS, CDR2 YFSETQ, per germline. The CDR3 spells CASRMAGTGATEAFF. The CDR3 DNA reads as TGCGCCAGCAGAATGGCCGGGACAGGGGCCACTGAAGCTTTCTTT.

The chain joins TRBV4-2 to TRBJ1-1; 7 positions agree with TRBD1. Trimming removed 0 bases from V and 3 bases from J; junction bases left unmatched: 1. In germline, CDR1 is LGHNA, CDR2 YNFKEQ. CDR3 length: 14 amino acids. The DNA for the CDR3 is TGTGCCAGCAGCCAAGAGGGACAGTACACTGAAGCTTTCTTT. The encoded protein is CASSQEGQYTEAFF.

This sequence joins TRBV7-6 and TRBJ2-1; 11 positions match TRBD2. The CDR3 consists of 16 residues. V shed 1 base, J shed 4 bases, and the junction held 3 bases outside the gene matches. Germline-derived CDR1 and CDR2 are SGHVS and FNYEAQ. The CDR3 here is CASSLGRLAGYNEQFF. In nucleotides, the CDR3 is TGTGCCAGCAGCTTAGGGAGACTAGCGGGGTACAATGAGCAGTTCTTC. Combining the CDR3 with reference TRBV7-6 and TRBJ2-1 gives the whole variable domain GAGVSQSPRYKVTKRGQDVALRCDPISGHVSLYWYRQALGQGPEFLTYFNYEAQQDKSGLPNDRFSAERPEGSISTLTIQRTEQRDSAMYRCASSLGRLAGYNEQFFGPGTRLTVL.

J is TRBJ2-7 and V is TRBV27; TRBD1 might be the D (6 bases). Germline V lookup: CDR1 MNHEY, CDR2 SMNVEV (reference sequence). V lost 6 bases to trimming and J lost 2 bases, with 20 bases between them. The CDR3 consists of 16 residues. The CDR3 loop reads CASRNTGFARPYEQYF. CDR3 bases: TGTGCCAGCAGAAACACAGGGTTTGCACGTCCCTACGAGCAGTACTTC.

CDR3 region: CASTMRRTASNTGELFF. The CDR3 DNA is TGTGCCAGCACCATGCGGAGGACAGCCTCGAACACCGGGGAGCTGTTTTTT. This sequence joins TRBV21-1 and TRBJ2-2; the tabulated D call, TRBD1, remains unverified against the DNA. TRBV21-1 is a recognized pseudogene. CDR3 length: 17 residues.

Only one count was recorded for this clone. The chain couples TRBV19 to TRBJ2-7; 8 bases agree with TRBD1. Germline V CDR1 and CDR2: LNHDA, SQIVND (reference sequence). Trimming removed 5 bases from V and 4 bases from J; junction bases left unmatched: 13. The CDR3 loop spans 16 amino acids. CDR3 amino acids: CASSLGTGLFGYEQYF. CDR3 DNA sequence: TGTGCCAGTAGTCTCGGGACAGGACTTTTTGGGTACGAGCAGTACTTC.

The chain has TRBV19 and TRBJ1-5, with D tentatively TRBD1 (5 bases). There are 15 residues in the CDR3. Germline V CDR1 and CDR2: LNHDA, SQIVND (reference sequence). V shed 5 bases and J shed 0 bases, with 11 bases lying between them. The CDR3 DNA is TGTGCCAGTAGTTCGGAGGGACTTAGCAATCAGCCCCAGCATTTT. Residues: CASSSEGLSNQPQHF.

Written as DNA, the CDR3 is TGTGCCAGCAGCTTAGCTGGGTCTGAAGCTTTCTTT. Translating gives CASSLAGSEAFF. The chain carries TRBV13 and TRBJ1-1; D unresolved. Germline loops: CDR1 PRHDT, CDR2 FYEKMQ (reference sequence). CDR3 size: 12 residues. V was pared by 1 base and J by 6 bases, with 6 bases between.

CDR3 loop: CASSFLTGRETQYF. The CDR3 nucleotides read TGTGCCAGCAGTTTTCTGACGGGGCGGGAGACCCAGTACTTC. The chain joins TRBV28 to TRBJ2-5, with D possibly being TRBD1 or TRBD2 (5 bases each). The V gene's germline CDR1 is MDHEN and CDR2 SYDVKM. This CDR3 spans 14 amino acids. V was pared by 3 bases and J by 5 bases, with 13 bases between.

This clone has only one observation. The gene calls are TRBV27 and TRBJ2-1, with 7 bases that match TRBD2. This CDR3 is 11 amino acids long. CDR1 is MNHEY, CDR2 SMNVEV, per germline (reference sequence). Trimming removed 7 bases from V and 14 bases from J; junction bases left unmatched: 8. CDR3 protein: CASMGGVVEFF. CDR3 DNA sequence: TGTGCCAGCATGGGGGGGGTGGTGGAGTTCTTC.

The V and J genes are TRBV29-1 and TRBJ1-3, with D possibly matching TRBD1 (5 bases). The CDR3 has 15 residues. Trimming left V 5 bases short and J 3 bases short, with 17 bases between. The V gene's germline CDR1 is SQVTM and CDR2 ANQGSEA. The CDR3 here is CSVTDSTRVGNTIYF. The CDR3 DNA reads as TGCAGCGTTACCGACAGTACTCGAGTTGGAAACACCATATATTTT.

The CDR3 loop is CASSDGRPDLTQHF. DNA for the CDR3: TGTGCCAGTAGTGACGGACGGCCAGATCTGACCCAGCATTTT. The V gene is TRBV19, the J gene TRBJ1-5; D remains ambiguous. CDR1 LNHDA and CDR2 SQIVND come from the germline V gene (reference sequence). V shed 5 bases and J shed 11 bases, with 19 bases lying between them. The CDR3 has 14 residues.

This chain connects TRBV30 to TRBJ1-2; D call uncertain. V dropped 0 bases and J dropped 2 bases, with 7 bases sitting between them. Per the germline V gene, CDR1 is GTSNPN and CDR2 is SVGIG (reference sequence). CDR3 length: 13 residues. CDR3 amino acids: CAWSVGHNYGYTF. Written as DNA, the CDR3 is TGTGCCTGGAGTGTTGGGCACAACTATGGCTACACCTTC.

The chain's CDR3 is CASSLGLAGYTGELFF. The CDR3 bases are TGTGCCAGCAGTCTCGGACTAGCGGGGTACACCGGGGAGCTGTTTTTT. The chain carries TRBV27 and TRBJ2-2; the match to TRBD2 covers 12 bases. Germline CDR1 is MNHEY and CDR2 is SMNVEV (reference sequence). The CDR3 sequence is 16 residues long. V lost 5 bases to trimming and J lost 3 bases; unmatched junction nucleotides: 4.

The count of this clone is one. CDR3 sequence: CASSWGPRPQHF. The CDR3, as DNA: TGTGCCAGCAGCTGGGGGCCACGGCCCCAGCATTTT. The chain recombines TRBV5-6 with TRBJ1-5; D is perhaps TRBD1 (6 bases). Between the trimmed V and J ends, which lost 3 bases and 9 bases, there was a span of 10 bases. Germline V gene data show CDR1 as SGHDT and CDR2 as YYEEEE. This CDR3 is built from 12 residues. The complete variable domain, with remaining parts taken from reference TRBV5-6 and TRBJ1-5, reads DAGVTQSPTHLIKTRGQQVTLRCSPKSGHDTVSWYQQALGQGPQFIFQYYEEEERQRGNFPDRFSGHQFPNYSSELNVNALLLGDSALYLCASSWGPRPQHFGDGTRLSIL.

J is TRBJ2-5 and V is TRBV6-5; D unresolved. CDR3 length: 13 amino acids. Trimming shortened V by 2 bases and J by 5 bases, and 9 bases separated the two germline ends. Germline V gene lookup returns CDR1 MNHEY and CDR2 SVGAGI. The CDR3 loop is CASSYAGMETQYF. The CDR3 DNA follows: TGTGCCAGCAGTTACGCAGGCATGGAGACCCAGTACTTC.

This chain connects TRBV4-2 to TRBJ2-7; D unresolved. Trimming shortened V by 2 bases and J by 3 bases, and 14 bases separated the two germline ends. This CDR3 comprises 15 residues. The V gene's germline CDR1 is LGHNA and CDR2 YNFKEQ. The CDR3 nucleotides read TGTGCCAGCAGCCAACCTAATGTTCTAGGCTACGAGCAGTACTTC. Residues: CASSQPNVLGYEQYF.

The J gene is TRBJ1-2, the V gene TRBV7-9; the D gene is possibly TRBD1 (5 bases). Between the trimmed V and J ends, which lost 5 bases and 0 bases, there was a span of 19 bases. CDR1 is SEHNR, CDR2 FQNEAQ, per germline (reference sequence). The CDR3 spans 17 residues. CDR3 DNA sequence: TGTGCCAGCAGCCCATCTGTCGGGGCCACCGCTAACTATGGCTACACCTTC. Translating it yields CASSPSVGATANYGYTF.

The genes are TRBV6-5 and TRBJ2-7, with D tentatively TRBD1 (5 bases). CDR3 length equals 13 residues. Germline V lookup: CDR1 MNHEY, CDR2 SVGAGI. V lost 6 bases to trimming and J lost 3 bases, with 12 bases between them. The CDR3 DNA reads TGTGCCAGCAGCCAAAGTACAGGCTACGAGCAGTACTTC. It codes for CASSQSTGYEQYF.

The chain has TRBV9 and TRBJ2-1; D perhaps matches TRBD2 (6 bases). V was clipped by 0 bases and J by 7 bases, with 14 bases between them. This CDR3 has 15 residues. Germline values: CDR1 SGDLS, CDR2 YYNGEE. The chain's CDR3 is CASSVGWDSLNEQFF. The CDR3 DNA sequence: TGTGCCAGCAGCGTAGGTTGGGACTCCTTAAATGAGCAGTTCTTC. Complete variable domain (other parts from reference TRBV9 and TRBJ2-1): DSGVTQTPKHLITATGQRVTLRCSPRSGDLSVYWYQQSLDQGLQFLIQYYNGEERAKGNILERFSAQQFPDLHSELNLSSLELGDSALYFCASSVGWDSLNEQFFGPGTRLTVL.

V is TRBV4-1 and J is TRBJ1-2, with 7 bases aligning to TRBD1. Trimming removed 0 bases from V and 4 bases from J; junction bases left unmatched: 5. The CDR3 runs 15 residues. The V gene's germline CDR1 is MGHRA and CDR2 YSYEKL. The CDR3 is CASSQDGSGGYGYTF. The DNA for the CDR3 is TGCGCCAGCAGCCAAGATGGGTCAGGGGGCTATGGCTACACCTTC.

The chain combines TRBV7-9 with TRBJ2-1, with D possibly matching TRBD2 (5 bases). Germline loops: CDR1 SEHNR, CDR2 FQNEAQ (reference sequence). Trimming removed 5 bases at V and 2 bases at J, with 13 bases between. The CDR3 runs to 15 residues. CDR3 residues: CASSLGRAPYNEQFF. The CDR3 bases are TGTGCCAGCAGCCTAGGGCGGGCACCCTACAATGAGCAGTTCTTC.

This chain joins TRBV4-2 and TRBJ2-7; D might be TRBD2 (5 bases). CDR1 and CDR2 from the germline V gene are LGHNA and YNFKEQ. V dropped 0 bases and J dropped 2 bases, with 11 bases sitting between them. The CDR3 spans 15 residues. Here the CDR3 DNA reads TGTGCCAGCAGCCAAGACGAGGGAACGGCCTACGAGCAGTACTTC. This codes for CASSQDEGTAYEQYF.

The chain carries TRBV7-2 and TRBJ2-1; a possible D gene is TRBD2 (5 bases). Germline values: CDR1 SGHTA, CDR2 FQGNSA. CDR3 length: 13 residues. Trimming shortened V by 8 bases and J by 5 bases, and 13 bases separated the two germline ends. This chain's CDR3 is CASFRWGDNEQFF. The DNA of the CDR3 is TGTGCCAGCTTCCGATGGGGAGACAATGAGCAGTTCTTC.

The chain links TRBV14 to TRBJ1-1; TRBD1 aligns across 8 bases. After removal of 4 bases from V and 1 base from J, the junction contained 5 bases not matched to a gene. The CDR3 totals 15 residues. Germline lookup yields CDR1 SGHDN and CDR2 FVKESK. CDR3 DNA sequence: TGTGCCAGCAGCCGAGACAGGGGCCGGAACACTGAAGCTTTCTTT. It specifies CASSRDRGRNTEAFF.

The chain has TRBV4-2 and TRBJ2-7, with TRBD2 matching 9 bases. CDR3 size: 17 residues. The V and J ends lost 2 bases and 0 bases, in that order; junction bases with no gene match: 8. CDR1 and CDR2 from the germline V gene are LGHNA and YNFKEQ. The CDR3: CASSQLTSGLSSYEQYF. In DNA form, the CDR3 reads TGTGCCAGCAGCCAACTAACTAGCGGGCTTAGCTCCTACGAGCAGTACTTC.